The 21 T cell receptor beta chains listed next were all sequenced from one sample in a study of cytomegalovirus exposure and HLA in healthy donors. Primers included in the PCR were 60 Vbeta and 13 Jbeta primers. Profiled with immunoSEQ multiplex PCR; TCRdb holds only in-frame clones, not every one. This table holds 180,000 or so clones, just under 80% found once. Sequenced material: PBMCs. These receptors were taken from a woman aged 25 to 45 in good health and CMV-seronegative.

V usage is TRBV2 and J usage is TRBJ1-2; 8 positions match TRBD1. The V gene's germline CDR1 is SNHLY and CDR2 FYNNEI. The trim removed 6 bases at V and 3 bases at J, leaving 3 bases unmatched. The CDR3 is 13 amino acids. The CDR3 DNA follows: TGTGCCAGCAGAGACAGGGGAGACTATGGCTACACCTTC. It translates to CASRDRGDYGYTF.

The table lists this clone with a few counts. The chain carries TRBV21-1 and TRBJ1-1; TRBD1, the table's D call, lacks a check against the DNA. TRBV21-1 is recorded as a pseudogene. CDR3 length: 15 amino acids. CDR3 sequence (DNA): TGTGCCAGCAATACGCCGGACAGTCTGAACACTGAAGCTTTCTTT. Protein: CASNTPDSLNTEAFF.

V is TRBV4-1 and J is TRBJ2-3; 9 bases fit TRBD2. J gave up 6 bases and V 1 base, and 8 bases lay outside the gene matches. The CDR3 is 16 amino acids. CDR1 MGHRA and CDR2 YSYEKL come from the germline V gene. CDR3 DNA sequence: TGCGCCAGCAGCCAAGGATGGCGGGGGGGCCACGATACGCAGTATTTT. It specifies CASSQGWRGGHDTQYF.

The V call is TRBV11-2, the J call TRBJ1-2, with 8 bases that match TRBD1. Per the germline V gene, CDR1 is SGHAT and CDR2 is FQNNGV. V gave up 0 bases and J gave up 6 bases; unmatched junction bases: 6. The length of the CDR3 is 15 residues. The DNA for the CDR3 is TGTGCCAGCAGCTTAGACCCGACAGGGGATAATGGCTACACCTTC. This sequence encodes CASSLDPTGDNGYTF.

V is TRBV19 and J is TRBJ1-3; 8 bases line up with TRBD1. The junction had 3 bases not matched to a gene; V was cut back by 9 bases and J by 2 bases. Germline values: CDR1 LNHDA, CDR2 SQIVND (reference sequence). The CDR3 contains 13 residues. The CDR3: CASSQGAGNTIYF. The CDR3 nucleotides read TGTGCCAGCTCACAGGGGGCTGGAAACACCATATATTTT.

This sequence joins TRBV7-9 and TRBJ1-6, with a possible D match to TRBD1 (5 bases). V was pared by 5 bases and J by 7 bases, with 15 bases between. Germline V gene data show CDR1 as SEHNR and CDR2 as FQNEAQ (reference sequence). The CDR3 extends over 15 amino acids. CDR3 amino acids: CASSIGGDLNSPLHF. CDR3 DNA sequence: TGTGCCAGCAGCATCGGGGGGGATTTGAATTCACCCCTCCACTTT.

The chain is built from TRBV5-1 and TRBJ2-3; D possibly corresponds to TRBD1 (6 bases). The CDR3 runs to 16 residues. The germline V and J ends were trimmed by 4 bases and 5 bases, with 20 bases remaining between them. Germline V CDR1 and CDR2: SGHRS, YFSETQ. The CDR3 coding sequence is TGCGCCAGCAGCCCACACTCTACAGGGACCGGAGATACGCAGTATTTT. Translated: CASSPHSTGTGDTQYF. The entire variable domain, with the rest obtained from reference TRBV5-1 and TRBJ2-3, is as follows: KAGVTQTPRYLIKTRGQQVTLSCSPISGHRSVSWYQQTPGQGLQFLFEYFSETQRNKGNFPGRFSGRQFSNSRSEMNVSTLELGDSALYLCASSPHSTGTGDTQYFGPGTRLTVL.

This clone came up a few times. The CDR3 region is CASTQGQGAQSSGNTIYF. CDR3 nucleotides: TGTGCCAGCACCCAGGGACAGGGGGCACAAAGCTCTGGAAACACCATATATTTT. V is TRBV7-9 and J is TRBJ1-3, with 12 bases lining up with TRBD1. Germline CDR1 reads SEHNR; CDR2 reads FQNEAQ (reference sequence). This CDR3 has 18 amino acids. V shed 7 bases and J 0 bases; nucleotides not matched to a gene: 10.

The chain carries TRBV10-2 and TRBJ2-3; possibly TRBD2 for D (6 bases). Deletions cut 0 bases from V and 0 bases from J, with 10 bases between. The CDR3 sequence is 16 residues long. The germline gives CDR1 WSHSY, CDR2 SAAADI. The CDR3 region is CASSESGGFSTDTQYF. The DNA of the CDR3 is TGCGCCAGCAGTGAGTCCGGGGGTTTTAGCACAGATACGCAGTATTTT.

V usage is TRBV4-2 and J usage is TRBJ1-2, with D possibly being TRBD1 (6 bases). Germline V lookup: CDR1 LGHNA, CDR2 YNFKEQ. The CDR3 runs to 15 residues. V lost 1 base, J lost 5 bases, and 14 bases lay in between. The CDR3, as DNA: TGTGCCAGCAGCCAAGGTTTAGGGGGGGTTTATGGCTACACCTTC. Its protein is CASSQGLGGVYGYTF.

A few counts support this clone. The CDR3 is CASSETPLPAINEQFF. Here the CDR3 DNA reads TGTGCCAGCAGCGAGACTCCGTTACCTGCTATTAATGAGCAGTTCTTC. This chain joins TRBV7-6 and TRBJ2-1; D remains unclear. Germline-derived CDR1 and CDR2 are SGHVS and FNYEAQ. CDR3 length: 16 amino acids. The V gene lost 5 bases and the J gene lost 7 bases, with 21 bases spanning the gap.

This clone showed up just a few times. CDR3: CACPTPSGGTDTQYF. In DNA, the CDR3 is TGTGCCTGCCCGACGCCTAGCGGGGGCACAGATACGCAGTATTTT. The chain has TRBV30 and TRBJ2-3; 9 bases line up with TRBD2. CDR3 length: 15 residues. J lost 1 base, V lost 6 bases, and 8 bases had no gene match. Germline lookup yields CDR1 GTSNPN and CDR2 SVGIG (reference sequence). The whole variable domain, filled in from reference TRBV30 and TRBJ2-3, reads SQTIHQWPATLVQPVGSPLSLECTVEGTSNPNLYWYRQAAGRGLQLLFYSVGIGQISSEVPQNLSASRPQDRQFILSSKKLLLSDSGFYLCACPTPSGGTDTQYFGPGTRLTVL.

V gene TRBV6-4 combines with J gene TRBJ2-3; TRBD2 matches at 7 bases. There are 15 residues in the CDR3. Germline V lookup: CDR1 MRHNA, CDR2 SNTAGT. V lost 0 bases to trimming and J lost 3 bases; unmatched junction nucleotides: 3. The CDR3 DNA reads as TGTGCCAGCAGTGACTCTGGCGGGGGAACAGATACGCAGTATTTT. Amino acid sequence: CASSDSGGGTDTQYF.

The chain has TRBV7-2 and TRBJ2-7, with a possible D match to TRBD2 (5 bases). Germline V gives CDR1 SGHTA, CDR2 FQGNSA. The CDR3 spans 15 residues. The V end lost 0 bases, the J end lost 4 bases, and 13 bases lay between the germline ends. CDR3 amino acids: CASSLAGSLEYEQYF. In DNA, the CDR3 is TGTGCCAGCAGCTTAGCAGGGAGTCTTGAATACGAGCAGTACTTC.

V usage is TRBV23-1 and J usage is TRBJ1-2, with D possibly being TRBD1 (6 bases). TRBV23-1 is marked as an open reading frame, function uncertain. CDR3 size: 18 residues. V was clipped by 7 bases and J by 4 bases, with 28 bases between them. In DNA, the CDR3 is TGCGCCAGCAAACCCTCCGGCCAGGGGCGCTCCCTACCCTATGGCTACACCTTC. This gives the protein CASKPSGQGRSLPYGYTF.

This clone was seen once. This sequence joins TRBV18 and TRBJ1-6; D not resolved. The CDR3 extends over 14 amino acids. V gave up 1 base and J gave up 7 bases, with 8 bases separating them. Germline assignment: CDR1 KGHSH and CDR2 LQKENI. The CDR3 DNA reads as TGTGCCAGCTCACCACTCGGGGTAAATTCACCCCTCCACTTT. Its protein product is CASSPLGVNSPLHF.

The chain joins TRBV4-2 to TRBJ1-2, with 8 bases that match TRBD1. CDR1 and CDR2 (germline): LGHNA, YNFKEQ. The trim removed 0 bases at V and 6 bases at J, leaving 6 bases unmatched. CDR3 length: 15 residues. The CDR3 bases are TGTGCCAGCAGCCAAGACCCCAGGGGGCATAATGGCTACACCTTC. Its protein is CASSQDPRGHNGYTF.

This clone has only a few counts. The chain uses TRBV7-9 and TRBJ1-1; D unclear. The V end was cut by 1 base, the J end by 1 base, with 7 bases between. Germline V gene sequence: CDR1 SEHNR, CDR2 FQNEAQ (reference sequence). This CDR3 region has 14 residues. The CDR3 coding sequence is TGTGCCAGCAGCTTAGGGCATGGGAACACTGAAGCTTTCTTT. Encoded protein: CASSLGHGNTEAFF. The variable domain in full, with the rest retrieved from reference TRBV7-9 and TRBJ1-1, is DTGVSQNPRHKITKRGQNVTFRCDPISEHNRLYWYRQTLGQGPEFLTYFQNEAQLEKSRLLSDRFSAERPKGSFSTLEIQRTEQGDSAMYLCASSLGHGNTEAFFGQGTRLTVV.

The chain carries TRBV5-1 and TRBJ2-7; D perhaps matches TRBD2 (5 bases). V lost 4 bases and J lost 5, with 16 bases in between. CDR1 and CDR2 (germline): SGHRS, YFSETQ. The CDR3 consists of 14 residues. CDR3 DNA sequence: TGCGCCAGCAGCACGGACTTGCCGGTCGACGAGCAGTACTTC. This encodes CASSTDLPVDEQYF.

This clone was seen more than once but under ten times. The CDR3 spells CASSERAVVTKLVPEQFF. The CDR3 DNA is TGTGCCAGCAGTGAAAGGGCCGTTGTCACCAAACTAGTCCCTGAGCAGTTCTTC. The chain combines TRBV6-1 with TRBJ2-1, with D maybe TRBD2 (5 bases). This CDR3 is built from 18 residues. Germline lookup yields CDR1 MNHNS and CDR2 SASEGT. V was pared by 2 bases and J by 9 bases, with 26 bases between.

This clone was seen only a few times. This chain joins TRBV9 and TRBJ2-1; possibly TRBD1 for D (5 bases). CDR3 length: 14 amino acids. The V end was cut by 1 base, the J end by 2 bases, with 7 bases between. Germline lookup yields CDR1 SGDLS and CDR2 YYNGEE. The CDR3 reads CASSVQGPYNEQFF. As DNA, the CDR3 is TGTGCCAGCAGCGTACAGGGTCCCTACAATGAGCAGTTCTTC. The whole variable domain, remainder taken from reference TRBV9 and TRBJ2-1, is DSGVTQTPKHLITATGQRVTLRCSPRSGDLSVYWYQQSLDQGLQFLIQYYNGEERAKGNILERFSAQQFPDLHSELNLSSLELGDSALYFCASSVQGPYNEQFFGPGTRLTVL.